This T cell receptor (beta chain) originates from a study of beta chain features in type 1 diabetes. The study, taken as a whole, reports: When VDJ junctions were examined, type 1 diabetes patients showed fewer insertions and more deletions. For patients and controls alike, PCR might favor shorter templates to the same degree. Any role of HLA type in TCRB rearrangement remained unresolved here.

This clone was seen more than once but under ten times. Its antigen remains unknown. Expressed TCRB transcripts were sequenced because the entire RNA isolate underwent reverse transcription. The assay was immunoSEQ multiplex PCR, and TCRdb's table has in-frame clones only and misses some. Seen here are approximately 140,000 clones, about 44% observed once, and the top ten hold around 0.42%. CDR3 length: 15 amino acids. Germline trimming cut 5 bases from V and 6 bases from J; bases unmatched to any gene: 10. Germline CDR1 and CDR2: SGHNT and YYREEE (reference sequence). The TCR sequence derives from a man aged 18 to 30 in good health. The genes are TRBV5-4 and TRBJ2-3; 9 bases are a match to TRBD2. Sequencing was carried out using Tregs from blood. The CDR3: CASSTKAGGYDTQYF. The CDR3 DNA follows: TGTGCCAGCAGTACTAAAGCGGGAGGTTACGATACGCAGTATTTT. Variable domain in full (rest from reference TRBV5-4 and TRBJ2-3): ETGVTQSPTHLIKTRGQQVTLRCSSQSGHNTVSWYQQALGQGPQFIFQYYREEENGRGNFPPRFSGLQFPNYSSELNVNALELDDSALYLCASSTKAGGYDTQYFGPGTRLTVL.